Reported below is one T cell receptor beta chain. What it binds is not known. The sample originates from a study of CD8 T cells in Susac syndrome. Broader study findings: A relatively small number of individuals underwent TCR sequencing and HLA analysis.

From germline, CDR1 is LGHNT and CDR2 FRNRAP. Deletions cut 3 bases from V and 3 bases from J, with 18 bases between. The CDR3 totals 16 residues. The authors reverse transcribed 0.5 to 1 ug RNA with random hexamers. An immunoSEQ multiplex PCR amplified TCR beta CDR3 over 54 Vbeta and 13 Jbeta. One entry per CDR3 protein, called by TCRdb with MiXCR from the immunoSEQ multiplex PCR reads. The data show hundreds of thousands of distinct CDR3 sequences, with more than 75% seen just once and over 0.09% held by the top ten. The rearrangement links TRBV12-5 to TRBJ2-7; D ambiguous. Sample: CD8+ T cells from PBMCs. The receptor's source is a human donor with multiple sclerosis. As DNA, the CDR3 is TGTGCTAGTGGTTTTATTATGGGCAGACCAGTCTACGAGCAGTACTTC. It is translated as CASGFIMGRPVYEQYF.